This record looks at one TCR beta chain sequence and its context. The antigen is undetermined. One entry per CDR3 protein results from TCRdb running MiXCR on the reads. The sample shows approximately 310,000 distinct CDR3 sequences, around 25% of them seen only once. The V end lost 5 bases, the J end lost 6 bases, and 20 bases lay between the germline ends. Looked up from germline, CDR1 is SEHNR and CDR2 is FQNEAQ (reference sequence). The length of the CDR3 is 16 residues. The data belong to a study of T cell repertoires in cytomegalovirus infection. Study summary: Used in the study were CMV epitopes, some recently identified and HLA-C-restricted, others well-studied and HLA-B-restricted. Indications came from public TCR beta signatures; they pointed to CMV infection and to a matching HLA type. Whole-study findings and limits: The ex vivo response was dominated by HLA-C-restricted CMV-specific TCR beta clonotypes.

The chain links TRBV7-9 to TRBJ1-5; D is undetermined. The sequence was collected from a human donor in good health (CMV status not recorded). Some clones in this sample may be carry-over from other donors' samples. Sequencing used cultured PBMCs, obtained from culture after CMV antigen stimulation. The CDR3 loop is CASSATGPLGPQPQHF. In DNA form, the CDR3 reads TGTGCCAGCAGCGCAACCGGGCCCCTCGGCCCTCAGCCCCAGCATTTT. Variable domain in full (rest from reference TRBV7-9 and TRBJ1-5): DTGVSQNPRHKITKRGQNVTFRCDPISEHNRLYWYRQTLGQGPEFLTYFQNEAQLEKSRLLSDRFSAERPKGSFSTLEIQRTEQGDSAMYLCASSATGPLGPQPQHFGDGTRLSIL.